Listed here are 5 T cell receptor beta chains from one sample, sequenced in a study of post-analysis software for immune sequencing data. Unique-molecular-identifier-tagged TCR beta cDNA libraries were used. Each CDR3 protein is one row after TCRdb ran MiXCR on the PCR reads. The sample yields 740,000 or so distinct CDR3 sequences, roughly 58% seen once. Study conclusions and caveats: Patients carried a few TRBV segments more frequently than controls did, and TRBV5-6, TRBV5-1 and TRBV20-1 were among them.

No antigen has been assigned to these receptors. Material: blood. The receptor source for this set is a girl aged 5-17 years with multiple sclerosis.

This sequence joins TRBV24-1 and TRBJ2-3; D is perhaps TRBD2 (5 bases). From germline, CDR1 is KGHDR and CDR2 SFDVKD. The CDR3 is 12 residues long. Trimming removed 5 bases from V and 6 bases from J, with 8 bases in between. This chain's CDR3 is CATSGGLDTQYF. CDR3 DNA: TGTGCCACCAGTGGAGGGCTGGATACGCAGTATTTT.

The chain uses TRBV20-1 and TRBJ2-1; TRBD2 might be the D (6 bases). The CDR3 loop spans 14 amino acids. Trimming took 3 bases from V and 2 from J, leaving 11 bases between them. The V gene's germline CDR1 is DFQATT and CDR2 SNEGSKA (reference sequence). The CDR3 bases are TGCAGTGCTAGTGGGAGGAGTACCTACAATGAGCAGTTCTTC. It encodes CSASGRSTYNEQFF.

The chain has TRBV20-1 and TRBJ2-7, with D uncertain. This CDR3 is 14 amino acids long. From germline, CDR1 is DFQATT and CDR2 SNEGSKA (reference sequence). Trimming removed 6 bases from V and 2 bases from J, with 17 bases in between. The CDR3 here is CSASPTAVAYEQYF. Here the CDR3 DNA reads TGCAGTGCCTCTCCAACAGCAGTAGCCTACGAGCAGTACTTC.

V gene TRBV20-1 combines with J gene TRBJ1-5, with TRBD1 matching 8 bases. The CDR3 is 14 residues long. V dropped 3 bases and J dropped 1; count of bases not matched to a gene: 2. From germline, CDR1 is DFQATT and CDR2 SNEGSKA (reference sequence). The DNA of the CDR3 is TGCAGTGCTAGGGACAGGGCGAGCAATCAGCCCCAGCATTTT. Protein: CSARDRASNQPQHF.

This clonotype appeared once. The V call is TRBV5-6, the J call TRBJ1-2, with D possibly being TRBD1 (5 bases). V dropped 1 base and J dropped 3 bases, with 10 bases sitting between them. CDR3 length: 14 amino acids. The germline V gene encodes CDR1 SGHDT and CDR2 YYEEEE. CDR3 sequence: CASSLSQGDYGYTF. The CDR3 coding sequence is TGTGCCAGCAGCTTGTCTCAGGGTGACTATGGCTACACCTTC. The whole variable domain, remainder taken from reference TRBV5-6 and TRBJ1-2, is DAGVTQSPTHLIKTRGQQVTLRCSPKSGHDTVSWYQQALGQGPQFIFQYYEEEERQRGNFPDRFSGHQFPNYSSELNVNALLLGDSALYLCASSLSQGDYGYTFGSGTRLTVV.